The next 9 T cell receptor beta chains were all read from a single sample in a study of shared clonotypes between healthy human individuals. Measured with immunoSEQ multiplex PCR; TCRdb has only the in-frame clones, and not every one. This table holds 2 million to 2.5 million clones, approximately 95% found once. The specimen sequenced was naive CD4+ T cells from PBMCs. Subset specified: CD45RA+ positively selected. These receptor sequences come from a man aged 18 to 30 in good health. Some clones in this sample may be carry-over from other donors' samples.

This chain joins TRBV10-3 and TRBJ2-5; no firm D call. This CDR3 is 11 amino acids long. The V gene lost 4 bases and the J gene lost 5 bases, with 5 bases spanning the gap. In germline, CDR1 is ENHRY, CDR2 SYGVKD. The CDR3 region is CAISVRETQYF. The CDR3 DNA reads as TGTGCCATCAGTGTACGGGAGACCCAGTACTTC.

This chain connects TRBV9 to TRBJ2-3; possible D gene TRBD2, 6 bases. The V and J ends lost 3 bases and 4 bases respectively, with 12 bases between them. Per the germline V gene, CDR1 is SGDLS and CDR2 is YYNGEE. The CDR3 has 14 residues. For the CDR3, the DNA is TGTGCCAGCAGCGCGGGGGACCTTTCAGATACGCAGTATTTT. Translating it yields CASSAGDLSDTQYF.

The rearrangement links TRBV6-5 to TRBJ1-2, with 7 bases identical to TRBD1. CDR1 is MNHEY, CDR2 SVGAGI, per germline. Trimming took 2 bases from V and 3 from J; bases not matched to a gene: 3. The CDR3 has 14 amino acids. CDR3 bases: TGTGCCAGCAGTTACCGGGACAGCCACTATGGCTACACCTTC. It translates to CASSYRDSHYGYTF.

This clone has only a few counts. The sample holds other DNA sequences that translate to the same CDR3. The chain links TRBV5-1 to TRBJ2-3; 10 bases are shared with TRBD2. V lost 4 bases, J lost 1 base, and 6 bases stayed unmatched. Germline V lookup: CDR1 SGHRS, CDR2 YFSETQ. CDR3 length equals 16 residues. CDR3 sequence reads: CASSPTGTSGTDTQYF. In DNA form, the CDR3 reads TGCGCCAGCAGCCCAACTGGGACTAGCGGCACAGATACGCAGTATTTT.

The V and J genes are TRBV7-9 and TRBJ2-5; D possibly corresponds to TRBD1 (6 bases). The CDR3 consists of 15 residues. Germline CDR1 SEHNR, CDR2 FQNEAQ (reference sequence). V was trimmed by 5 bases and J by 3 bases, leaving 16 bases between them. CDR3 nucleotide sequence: TGTGCCAGCAGCCGACGCCGGGACAAGGAAGAGACCCAGTACTTC. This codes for CASSRRRDKEETQYF.

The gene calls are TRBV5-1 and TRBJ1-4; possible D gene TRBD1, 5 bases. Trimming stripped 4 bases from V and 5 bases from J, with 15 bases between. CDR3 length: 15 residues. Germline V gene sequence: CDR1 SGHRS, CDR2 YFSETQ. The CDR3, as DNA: TGCGCCAGCAGCCAGGGCGGGACGTCAAATGAAAAACTGTTTTTT. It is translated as CASSQGGTSNEKLFF. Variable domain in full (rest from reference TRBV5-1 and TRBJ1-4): KAGVTQTPRYLIKTRGQQVTLSCSPISGHRSVSWYQQTPGQGLQFLFEYFSETQRNKGNFPGRFSGRQFSNSRSEMNVSTLELGDSALYLCASSQGGTSNEKLFFGSGTQLSVL.

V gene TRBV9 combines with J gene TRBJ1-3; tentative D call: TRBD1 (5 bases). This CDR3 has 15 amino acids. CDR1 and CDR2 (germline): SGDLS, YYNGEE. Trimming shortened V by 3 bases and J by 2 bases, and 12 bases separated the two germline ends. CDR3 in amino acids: CASSERGTAGNTIYF. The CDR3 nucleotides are TGTGCCAGCAGCGAAAGAGGGACGGCTGGAAACACCATATATTTT. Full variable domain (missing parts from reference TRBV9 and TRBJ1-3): DSGVTQTPKHLITATGQRVTLRCSPRSGDLSVYWYQQSLDQGLQFLIQYYNGEERAKGNILERFSAQQFPDLHSELNLSSLELGDSALYFCASSERGTAGNTIYFGEGSWLTVV.

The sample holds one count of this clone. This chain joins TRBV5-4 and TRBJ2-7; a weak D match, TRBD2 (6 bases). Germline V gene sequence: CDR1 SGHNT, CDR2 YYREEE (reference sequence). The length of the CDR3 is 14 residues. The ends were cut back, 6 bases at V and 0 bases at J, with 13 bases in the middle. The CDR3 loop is CASNDRGSSYEQYF. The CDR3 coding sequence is TGTGCCAGCAACGATCGGGGGTCCTCCTACGAGCAGTACTTC. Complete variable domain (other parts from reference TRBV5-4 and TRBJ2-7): ETGVTQSPTHLIKTRGQQVTLRCSSQSGHNTVSWYQQALGQGPQFIFQYYREEENGRGNFPPRFSGLQFPNYSSELNVNALELDDSALYLCASNDRGSSYEQYFGPGTRLTVT.

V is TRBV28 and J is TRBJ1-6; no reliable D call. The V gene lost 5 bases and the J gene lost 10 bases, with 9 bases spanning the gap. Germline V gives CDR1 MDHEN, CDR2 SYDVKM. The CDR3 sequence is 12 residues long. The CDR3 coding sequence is TGTGCCAGCAGTCCGATGAACTCACCCCTCCACTTT. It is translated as CASSPMNSPLHF.